Given below is one TCR beta chain in context. One end of the junction is discordant with germline, which a read error may explain. The data were obtained in a study of type 1 and type 2 diabetes patients. Genomic DNA was the PCR template. Amplification of the beta chain CDR3 used 30 forward and 13 reverse multiplex primers. One entry per CDR3 protein results from TCRdb running MiXCR on the multiplex PCR reads. The sample yields 250,000 to 300,000 distinct CDR3 sequences, more than 45% seen once. The V gene's germline CDR1 is GTSNPN and CDR2 SVGIG (reference sequence). The CDR3 is made up of 11 amino acids.

J is TRBJ1-2 and V is TRBV30; 8 nucleotides match TRBD1. The sample comprised peripheral blood mononuclear cells (PBMCs). This receptor was identified in a man between 18 and 29 years old with type 2 diabetes. The CDR3 loop reads CAWTGGYGYSF. CDR3 sequence (DNA): TGTGCCTGGACAGGGGGCTATGGCTACTCCTTC.